The source of this T cell receptor beta chain is a study of blood T cells in healthy people across ages. General observations from the study: The study found more naive CD4+ cells and higher diversity in long-lived than aged donors.

Details on this clonotype: No antigen is known for it.

Through a sample-barcoded 5' primer and a J-beta primer mix, a second PCR was run for about 6 to 11 cycles. Each sample yielded at least 2.5 million CDR3-containing paired-end reads. TCRdb passed the 5' RACE reads through MiXCR, listing each CDR3 protein once. Of 550,000 to 800,000 distinct CDR3 sequences in the sample, around a fifth were seen once. Germline assignment: CDR1 SNHLY and CDR2 FYNNEI. This CDR3 spans 18 amino acids. Trimming removed 1 base from V and 0 bases from J, with 17 bases in between. The donors, all healthy, were Caucasians living in Russia, aged about 6 to 100. The clonotype was recovered from a man between 65 and 80 years old in good health. The chain couples TRBV2 to TRBJ2-3; D gene unclear. Material: blood. The chain's CDR3 is CASSEGPRRGSSTDTQYF. The CDR3 DNA sequence: TGTGCCAGCAGTGAAGGTCCCAGGAGAGGTTCTAGCACAGATACGCAGTATTTT.